A selection of T cell receptor beta chains follows, all from one sample in a study of T cells in Graves' hyperthyroidism and ophthalmopathy. TCRdb itself ran the multiplex PCR reads through MiXCR, one entry per CDR3 protein. The sample holds 550,000 to 800,000 distinct CDR3 sequences, roughly 17% seen once. Material for sequencing was blood. These receptors were collected from a young man with Graves' hyperthyroidism. Both conserved end residues are part of each CDR3. D genes are given only for firm matches. Size is stated for part of the rows, as once, few or many counts, or as a class when the clone is expanded.

j_gene | v_gene | d_gene | abundance | CDR3nt | CDR3aa
TRBJ2-5 | TRBV2 | . | many | TGTGCCAGCAGCCCCCTCCCGGGACTCCTAGCCGGCGGGGAGTACTTC | CASSPLPGLLAGGEYF
TRBJ2-3 | TRBV7-2 | . | many | TGTGCCAGCAGATCCCCGGGGGGCGGGAGCTCAGATACGCAGTATTTT | CASRSPGGGSSDTQYF
TRBJ2-4 | TRBV7-9 | . | few | TGTGCCAGCAGCCGACTAGGAACTCGAGCCAAAAACATTCAGTACTTC | CASSRLGTRAKNIQYF
TRBJ2-1 | TRBV7-9 | TRBD2 | many | TGTGCCAGCAGCAACGGACTAGCGGGAGCCGGTGAGCAGTTCTTC | CASSNGLAGAGEQFF
TRBJ2-3 | TRBV6-2/TRBV6-3 | . | . | TGTGCCGGGGCCCGAGCCCGCACAGATACGCAGTATTTT | CAGARARTDTQYF
TRBJ1-3 | TRBV18 | . | many | TGTGCCAGCTCACCGTCGAACTCTGGAAACACCATATATTTT | CASSPSNSGNTIYF
TRBJ1-5 | TRBV10-3 | . | few | TGTGCCATCAGTGAGTCAGGGAGGGGCCAGCCCCAGCATTTT | CAISESGRGQPQHF
TRBJ2-5 | TRBV5-1 | . | few | TGCGCCAGCAGCTTGGCCTTTCCCGCAGGGCAAGAGACCCAGTACTTC | CASSLAFPAGQETQYF
TRBJ2-5 | TRBV11-2 | . | many | TGTGCCAGCAGCTCCCTAGGACAGAGCCGAGCGGGAGAGACCCAGTACTTC | CASSSLGQSRAGETQYF
TRBJ1-2 | TRBV28 | TRBD1 | many | TGTGCCAGCAGTTCCTTGGCTTCAAGGGACAGGGAATACTATGGCTACACCTTC | CASSSLASRDREYYGYTF
TRBJ2-1 | TRBV7-9 | . | . | TGTGCCAGTCAGGACCGGGGATCCCGGGTCAGTGAGCAGTTCTTC | CASQDRGSRVSEQFF
TRBJ1-1 | TRBV6-1 | . | . | TGTGCCAGCAGTCCCCAGTATGGTACTGAAGCTTTCTTT | CASSPQYGTEAFF
TRBJ2-1 | TRBV7-8 | TRBD2 | . | TGTGCCAGCAGCTTAAGGGCGGGAGGTAGGGATGAGCAGTTCTTC | CASSLRAGGRDEQFF
TRBJ2-7 | TRBV28 | . | many | TGTGCCAGCAGTTTCTCGTGGAACTACGAGCAGTACTTC | CASSFSWNYEQYF
TRBJ2-5 | TRBV19 | . | . | TGTGCCAGTAACGGGCGGACGCAAGAGACCCAGTACTTC | CASNGRTQETQYF
TRBJ2-7 | TRBV11-1 | . | . | TGTGCCAGCAGCTTAGTTGAAGGGGACTACGAGCAGTACTTC | CASSLVEGDYEQYF
TRBJ2-1 | TRBV7-2 | TRBD1 | many | TGTGCCAGCAGCTCAGGAAAGACAGGGCCCTACAATGAGCAGTTCTTC | CASSSGKTGPYNEQFF
TRBJ2-2 | TRBV12-3/TRBV12-4 | TRBD1 | many | TGTGCCAGCAAGTCAGCCGGGACAGGGAACACCGGGGAGCTGTTTTTT | CASKSAGTGNTGELFF
TRBJ1-1 | TRBV6-2/TRBV6-3 | TRBD1 | many | TGTGCCAGCAGTTACCCCCGAGGACAGGGGAACACTGAAGCTTTCTTT | CASSYPRGQGNTEAFF
TRBJ1-2 | TRBV2 | . | . | TGTGCCAGCAGTCCTCTGACCTCTAACTATGGCTACACCTTC | CASSPLTSNYGYTF
TRBJ2-7 | TRBV7-2 | . | many | TGTGCCAGCAGCGACCTCATGTCCTACGAGCAGTACTTC | CASSDLMSYEQYF
TRBJ2-3 | TRBV11-2 | . | . | TGTGCCAGCAGCCTACTCTCCTACACAGATACGCAGTATTTT | CASSLLSYTDTQYF
TRBJ2-1 | TRBV7-9 | . | many | TGTGCCAGCAGCTTGTTAACTAGCGAGCAGTTCTTC | CASSLLTSEQFF
TRBJ2-1 | TRBV27 | . | few | TGTGCCAGCAATCCGGGGCACACCTACAATGAGCAGTTCTTC | CASNPGHTYNEQFF
TRBJ1-4 | TRBV28 | . | . | TGTGCCAGCACCCCATCTCCTATTGAAAAACTGTTTTTT | CASTPSPIEKLFF
TRBJ2-7 | TRBV2 | TRBD2 | . | TGTGCCAGCAGTGAAAGGCTAGCGGGTTACGAGCAGTACTTC | CASSERLAGYEQYF
TRBJ1-5 | TRBV19 | . | . | TGTGCCAGTTGTGACAGGCGCAATCAGCCCCAGCATTTT | CASCDRRNQPQHF
TRBJ2-2 | TRBV5-1 | TRBD2 | . | TGCGCCAGCGCAAGGAGCGGGAGGGGGACCGGGGAGCTGTTTTTT | CASARSGRGTGELFF
TRBJ2-2 | TRBV28 | . | few | TGTGCCAGCAGTCCAGTACAGGGAAGCGGGGAGCTGTTTTTT | CASSPVQGSGELFF
TRBJ1-6 | TRBV6-1 | TRBD1 | few | TGTGCCAGCAGCCCCAGGGGACAGGGGGTTGATTCACCCCTCCACTTT | CASSPRGQGVDSPLHF
TRBJ1-3 | TRBV9 | . | few | TGTGCCAGCAGCGTAGATGACCGGGCTGGAAACACCATATATTTT | CASSVDDRAGNTIYF
TRBJ2-7 | TRBV20-1 | . | . | TGCAGTGCAGTCAGACAGCCCTACGAGCAGTACTTC | CSAVRQPYEQYF
TRBJ2-7 | TRBV11-2 | . | many | TGTGCCAGCAGCTTAGAAGGAGGATATTCCTACGAGCAGTACTTC | CASSLEGGYSYEQYF
TRBJ1-1 | TRBV11-2 | . | few | TGTGCCAGCAGCCTTGGGACCCACACTGAAGCTTTCTTT | CASSLGTHTEAFF
TRBJ2-2 | TRBV7-3 | . | . | TGTGCCAGCAGCTCTACAGGGGAGGGAAACACCGGGGAGCTGTTTTTT | CASSSTGEGNTGELFF
TRBJ2-2 | TRBV27 | TRBD2 | . | TGTGCCAGCAGTTTACTGGGGAGGGACGCCGGGGAGCTGTTTTTT | CASSLLGRDAGELFF
TRBJ2-7 | TRBV28 | . | many | TGTGCCATTAACCTGGACAGCTCAGGCTCCTACGAGCAGTACTTC | CAINLDSSGSYEQYF
TRBJ2-3 | TRBV28 | TRBD2 | many | TGTGCCACCACGCTAGCGGGAGGAGATACGCAGTATTTT | CATTLAGGDTQYF
TRBJ2-2 | TRBV10-3 | TRBD1 | . | TGTGCCATCAGCCCCGGGGACAGGGGGCAGGGCGGGGAGCTGTTTTTT | CAISPGDRGQGGELFF
TRBJ2-1 | TRBV28 | TRBD2 | many | TGTGCCAGCAGGCGCGGGAGCTCCTACAATGAGCAGTTCTTC | CASRRGSSYNEQFF
TRBJ1-1 | TRBV12-3/TRBV12-4 | TRBD1 | many | TGTGCCAGCAGTAAGGGGACAGGGGTGTGGACTGAAGCTTTCTTT | CASSKGTGVWTEAFF
TRBJ2-7 | TRBV3-1 | TRBD2 | many | TGTGCCAGCAGCCTCGTAGTGGGTAGCGGGAGAAGCGAGCAGTACTTC | CASSLVVGSGRSEQYF
TRBJ1-4 | TRBV24-1 | TRBD1 | many | TGTGCCACCAGTGACTCCGGGACAGGGGGTGAAAAACTGTTTTTT | CATSDSGTGGEKLFF
TRBJ2-7 | TRBV5-5 | . | few | TGTGCCAGCAGCTTGGAAATTGCTCGGAACGAGCAGTACTTC | CASSLEIARNEQYF
TRBJ1-5 | TRBV5-1 | TRBD1 | . | TGCGCCAGGGTAAACCGGGACAGGTGTGGCAATCAGCCCCTGCATTTT | CARVNRDRCGNQPLHF
TRBJ2-7 | TRBV30 | . | few | TGTGCCTGGAGTTCAGGACAGTACTCCTACGAGCAGTACTTC | CAWSSGQYSYEQYF
TRBJ1-5 | TRBV7-9 | . | few | TGTGCCAGCAGCTCTCCCGCGGGGGGCGATCAGCCCCAGCATTTT | CASSSPAGGDQPQHF
TRBJ1-5 | TRBV9 | . | many | TGTGCCAGCAGCGTCGGACAAAAGTATCAGCCCCAGCATTTT | CASSVGQKYQPQHF
TRBJ1-2 | TRBV19 | TRBD1 | . | TGTGCCAGTAGCCCGGGACAGGGGGGACCTCGGGGCTACACCTTC | CASSPGQGGPRGYTF
TRBJ1-1 | TRBV14 | . | few | TGTGCCAGCAGCCTATCCCCGAACCCGACAGACACTGAAGCTTTCTTT | CASSLSPNPTDTEAFF